A single sample is the source of the 25 T cell receptor beta chains below, sequenced in a study of blood T cells in healthy people across ages. A second roughly 6 to 11 cycle PCR used barcoded and J-beta primers. TCRdb itself ran the 5' RACE reads through MiXCR, one entry per CDR3 protein. The sample shows 980,000 or so distinct CDR3 sequences, 40% to 60% of them seen only once. The sequenced material came from blood. Every receptor here comes from a man aged 25-40 years in good health.

In its sample, this clonotype was seen a few times. CDR3 loop: CASSYEGDGYGYTF. In DNA form, the CDR3 reads TGTGCCAGCAGTTACGAGGGGGACGGCTATGGCTACACCTTC. J is TRBJ1-2 and V is TRBV6-6; TRBD1 is a possible D gene (6 bases). The germline CDR1 and CDR2 sequences are MNHNY and SVGAGI (reference sequence). The CDR3 runs 14 residues. V lost 2 bases and J 4 bases, leaving 11 bases between the germline ends.

The chain recombines TRBV7-9 with TRBJ1-4, with TRBD1 matching over 9 bases. The CDR3 is 17 residues long. Per the germline V gene, CDR1 is SEHNR and CDR2 is FQNEAQ (reference sequence). With 5 bases clipped from V and 7 bases from J, the junction kept 14 bases outside the gene matches. The CDR3 here is CASSKLDRGISSEKLFF. The CDR3 DNA reads as TGTGCCAGCAGCAAACTGGACAGGGGCATCAGCTCTGAAAAACTGTTTTTT.

The CDR3 DNA is TGCAGTGCCCCTCTTAGACAGGCCTCTTTCTTT. Protein sequence: CSAPLRQASFF. The chain has TRBV20-1 and TRBJ1-1; the D gene is possibly TRBD1 (6 bases). There are 11 residues in the CDR3. CDR1 and CDR2 from the germline V gene are DFQATT and SNEGSKA (reference sequence). The V and J ends lost 6 bases and 12 bases respectively, with 17 bases between them.

The chain uses TRBV5-1 and TRBJ2-7; D gene uncertain. Trimming cost V 2 bases and J 2 bases, with 14 bases left between them. Per germline, CDR1 SGHRS and CDR2 YFSETQ. The CDR3 runs to 15 residues. Here the CDR3 reads CASSFSTNPPYEQYF. Here the CDR3 DNA reads TGCGCCAGCAGCTTTTCGACCAACCCCCCCTACGAGCAGTACTTC.

This clonotype has ten or more counts. The gene calls are TRBV12-3 or TRBV12-4 and TRBJ2-7; D may be TRBD1 (6 bases). V was clipped by 7 bases and J by 1 base, with 11 bases between them. This CDR3 contains 13 residues. The CDR3 loop is CASKVDSSYEQYF. In DNA form, the CDR3 reads TGTGCCAGCAAGGTGGACAGTTCCTACGAGCAGTACTTC.

The rearrangement joins TRBV5-1 to TRBJ1-1; TRBD1 matches 7 bases. The J segment lost 8 bases and the V segment lost 3 bases, leaving 7 bases of the junction unmatched. Germline CDR1 is SGHRS and CDR2 is YFSETQ. This CDR3 has 13 amino acids. CDR3 DNA sequence: TGCGCCAGCAGCTCGGGACAGCTTAGGGAAGCTTTCTTT. Protein: CASSSGQLREAFF. Using reference TRBV5-1 and TRBJ1-1 for the parts outside the CDR3, the full variable domain is KAGVTQTPRYLIKTRGQQVTLSCSPISGHRSVSWYQQTPGQGLQFLFEYFSETQRNKGNFPGRFSGRQFSNSRSEMNVSTLELGDSALYLCASSSGQLREAFFGQGTRLTVV.

The chain uses TRBV5-6 and TRBJ1-2; D gene uncertain. CDR1 is SGHDT and CDR2 is YYEEEE in the germline V gene. The CDR3 totals 14 residues. V lost 0 bases, J lost 0 bases, and 6 bases lay in between. The CDR3 here is CASSLDGTNYGYTF. The CDR3 coding sequence is TGTGCCAGCAGCTTGGACGGGACTAACTATGGCTACACCTTC.

V and J are TRBV7-2 and TRBJ2-5; 12 bases agree with TRBD2. CDR1 SGHTA and CDR2 FQGNSA come from the germline V gene. The ends lost 5 bases at V and 1 base at J; junction bases unmatched: 8. The CDR3 is 17 residues long. The chain's CDR3 is CASSPGLAGLIQETQYF. CDR3 DNA sequence: TGTGCCAGCAGCCCGGGACTAGCGGGTCTCATCCAAGAGACCCAGTACTTC. Based on the CDR3 plus reference TRBV7-2 and TRBJ2-5, the full variable domain is GAGVSQSPSNKVTEKGKDVELRCDPISGHTALYWYRQSLGQGLEFLIYFQGNSAPDKSGLPSDRFSAERTGGSVSTLTIQRTQQEDSAVYLCASSPGLAGLIQETQYFGPGTRLLVL.

The rearrangement uses TRBV12-3 or TRBV12-4 and TRBJ2-7, with 11 nucleotides matching TRBD1. With V trimmed by 8 bases and J by 5 bases, 8 bases remained unmatched. CDR3 size: 14 residues. CDR3: CASWTGGDIHEQYF. The CDR3 DNA sequence: TGTGCCAGCTGGACAGGGGGCGATATCCACGAGCAGTACTTC.

This clonotype has at least ten counts. The rearrangement links TRBV6-2 or TRBV6-3 to TRBJ2-7; tentatively, D is TRBD2 (6 bases). CDR1 MNHEY and CDR2 SVGEGT come from the germline V gene. V lost 2 bases and J 0 bases, leaving 8 bases between the germline ends. The CDR3 is made up of 14 amino acids. The CDR3 DNA is TGTGCCAGCAGTTACGGCGGGAACTCCTACGAGCAGTACTTC. Translating gives CASSYGGNSYEQYF.

This clonotype has only a few counts. The chain couples TRBV28 to TRBJ1-2; weak D call: TRBD1 (5 bases). Germline V gene data show CDR1 as MDHEN and CDR2 as SYDVKM. This CDR3 has 12 amino acids. Trimming stripped 7 bases from V and 5 bases from J, with 11 bases between. CDR3 sequence (DNA): TGTGCCAGCACCGGGGCCCTTTATGGCTACACCTTC. This gives the protein CASTGALYGYTF.

The chain employs TRBV12-3 or TRBV12-4 and TRBJ1-3, with 7 positions matching TRBD1. There are 14 residues in the CDR3. J was trimmed by 1 base and V by 6 bases; bases with no gene match: 3. The CDR3 region is CASRGTASGNTIYF. The CDR3 bases are TGTGCCAGCAGGGGGACAGCTTCTGGAAACACCATATATTTT.

On this clonotype: This may stem from a read error, because a much larger clone lies one nucleotide away. This chain connects TRBV5-1 to TRBJ2-5; possibly TRBD2 for D (6 bases). The germline gives CDR1 SGHRS, CDR2 YFSETQ. There are 14 residues in the CDR3. Here the CDR3 DNA reads TGCGCCAACAGCTTGGAGGAGGGATCAGAGACCCAGTACTTC. Its translation: CANSLEEGSETQYF.

CDR3 residues: CASSSEFLSSYNEQFF. As DNA, the CDR3 is TGTGCCAGCAGCTCGGAATTTTTAAGCTCCTACAATGAGCAGTTCTTC. The chain uses TRBV7-9 and TRBJ2-1; D is unresolved. V was trimmed by 4 bases and J by 0 bases, leaving 13 bases between them. The CDR3 contains 16 residues. The germline V gene encodes CDR1 SEHNR and CDR2 FQNEAQ (reference sequence).

The table lists this clonotype with many counts. The chain joins TRBV12-3 or TRBV12-4 to TRBJ1-6; a weak D match, TRBD1 (5 bases). The germline V and J ends were trimmed by 3 bases and 6 bases, with 9 bases remaining between them. The CDR3 has 14 residues. The CDR3 sequence: CASSLDQGNSPLHF. Written as DNA, the CDR3 is TGTGCCAGCAGTTTGGACCAGGGTAATTCACCCCTCCACTTT.

A few counts support this clonotype. The V call is TRBV12-3 or TRBV12-4, the J call TRBJ2-3; D assignment may be TRBD1 or TRBD2 (5 bases each). This CDR3 is 13 amino acids long. Between the trimmed V and J ends, which lost 5 bases and 9 bases, there was a span of 15 bases. CDR3 loop: CASSSALEGTQYF. The CDR3 bases are TGTGCCAGCAGTAGCGCCCTTGAGGGGACGCAGTATTTT.

This clonotype appeared many times. The chain recombines TRBV20-1 with TRBJ1-5; D not certain. Germline V lookup: CDR1 DFQATT, CDR2 SNEGSKA (reference sequence). Trimming removed 0 bases at V and 3 bases at J, with 9 bases between. The CDR3 has 14 residues. The chain's CDR3 is CSARDSTVNQPQHF. DNA of the CDR3: TGCAGTGCTAGAGATAGTACAGTCAATCAGCCCCAGCATTTT.

In this sample, this clonotype turned up a few times. The V call is TRBV11-3, the J call TRBJ2-5, with TRBD1 identical over 10 bases. Germline V gene sequence: CDR1 SGHNT, CDR2 YENEEA. The V segment lost 5 bases and the J segment 2 bases; nucleotides outside the gene matches: 17. This CDR3 comprises 19 residues. Here the CDR3 reads CASSLGDYPGQGIQETQYF. The CDR3, as DNA: TGTGCCAGCAGCCTAGGGGACTATCCGGGACAGGGGATTCAAGAGACCCAGTACTTC.

This clonotype was counted between two and nine times. V and J are TRBV20-1 and TRBJ2-5; 7 nucleotides line up with TRBD1. Germline assignment: CDR1 DFQATT and CDR2 SNEGSKA (reference sequence). The CDR3 is 14 amino acids. V gave up 2 bases and J gave up 3 bases; unmatched junction bases: 6. CDR3 coding DNA: TGCAGTGCTAGAAAGGGACAGTACAAAGAGACCCAGTACTTC. It specifies CSARKGQYKETQYF.

This clonotype was observed a few times. The chain's CDR3 is CATSPRQGNEKLFF. In DNA, the CDR3 is TGTGCCACCAGCCCTCGACAGGGTAATGAAAAACTGTTTTTT. The V and J genes are TRBV15 and TRBJ1-4; 7 bases map to TRBD1. V was clipped by 5 bases and J by 4 bases; unmatched bases: 4. Germline V gene data show CDR1 as LNHNV and CDR2 as YYDKDF (reference sequence). The CDR3 spans 14 residues.

The chain is built from TRBV12-3 or TRBV12-4 and TRBJ2-3; 8 bases map to TRBD1. The CDR3 is 16 residues long. The V and J ends lost 3 bases and 0 bases, in that order; junction bases with no gene match: 5. Written as DNA, the CDR3 is TGTGCCAGCAGTTTCGACAGGGGTCGTAGCACAGATACGCAGTATTTT. It is translated as CASSFDRGRSTDTQYF.

Details on this clonotype: This CDR3 fails to terminate in the conserved phenylalanine or tryptophan, so it likely reflects a read error. The chain links TRBV5-1 to TRBJ1-1; D is unresolved. CDR1 is SGHRS and CDR2 is YFSETQ in the germline V gene. There are 14 residues in the CDR3. V lost 0 bases and J 1 base, leaving 7 bases between the germline ends. The CDR3 protein is CASSLGPTNTEAFL. CDR3 bases: TGCGCCAGCAGCTTGGGCCCGACGAACACTGAAGCTTTCCTT.

This clonotype occurred once. Just one base apart from a much larger clone, this may be a read error. V is TRBV6-6 and J is TRBJ1-2, with a tentative D call TRBD1 (5 bases). Germline V CDR1 and CDR2: MNHNY, SVGAGI (reference sequence). CDR3 length: 10 amino acids. The CDR3 spells CAGRTTVYTF. Here the CDR3 DNA reads TGTGCCGGCAGAACGACAGTCTACACCTTC.

V gene TRBV29-1 combines with J gene TRBJ1-2; tentatively, D is TRBD1 (6 bases). Trimming took off 7 bases at V and 8 bases at J, with 11 bases between the two ends. The CDR3 has 10 residues. Germline V gene lookup returns CDR1 SQVTM and CDR2 ANQGSEA. As DNA, the CDR3 is TGCAGCGACTTCCAGGGGGGCTACACCTTC. Its translation is CSDFQGGYTF.

The chain joins TRBV7-2 to TRBJ1-1, with D hard to call. The CDR3 is 13 amino acids. Looked up from germline, CDR1 is SGHTA and CDR2 is FQGNSA. Trimming removed 4 bases at V and 4 bases at J, with 10 bases between. This CDR3 is CASSYRTITEAFF. The CDR3 region has the DNA TGTGCCAGCAGCTACCGGACCATCACTGAAGCTTTCTTT. The variable domain in full, with the rest retrieved from reference TRBV7-2 and TRBJ1-1, is GAGVSQSPSNKVTEKGKDVELRCDPISGHTALYWYRQSLGQGLEFLIYFQGNSAPDKSGLPSDRFSAERTGGSVSTLTIQRTQQEDSAVYLCASSYRTITEAFFGQGTRLTVV.